These 30 T cell receptor beta chains were all obtained from the same sample, sequenced in a study of early T cells in non-severe SARS-CoV-2 infection. MiXCR, applied by TCRdb to the 5' RACE reads, yields one record per CDR3 protein. The data hold about 48,000 distinct CDR3 sequences, with about 5.6% observed a single time. Sequenced input: whole blood. The receptors were gathered from an adult who was a healthcare worker with PCR-confirmed SARS-CoV-2 infection or an uninfected control (not recorded which).

This clonotype occurred many times. The genes are TRBV6-2 or TRBV6-3 and TRBJ1-2; D remains unclear. V lost 2 bases and J 2 bases, leaving 12 bases between the germline ends. The CDR3 is 15 residues long. Germline CDR1 reads MNHEY; CDR2 reads SVGEGT. The CDR3 DNA reads TGTGCCAGCAGTTACGACCCTGACGGAAACTATGGCTACACCTTC. It encodes CASSYDPDGNYGYTF.

The chain couples TRBV6-6 to TRBJ1-1; TRBD1 is a possible D gene (5 bases). The length of the CDR3 is 14 residues. Trimming shortened V by 2 bases and J by 1 base, and 8 bases separated the two germline ends. Germline V gene data show CDR1 as MNHNY and CDR2 as SVGAGI (reference sequence). CDR3 nucleotides: TGTGCCAGCAGTTACGAGGGGCAGAACACTGAAGCTTTCTTT. This translates into CASSYEGQNTEAFF.

The V gene is TRBV4-1, the J gene TRBJ2-1, with 11 bases that match TRBD1. V was clipped by 2 bases and J by 8 bases; unmatched bases: 11. The CDR3 length is 17 residues. Germline V gene sequence: CDR1 MGHRA, CDR2 YSYEKL. The DNA of the CDR3 is TGCGCCAGCAGCCAACGGACAGGGGGCTTTTCGGGGTATGAGCAGTTCTTC. This codes for CASSQRTGGFSGYEQFF.

This clonotype was counted ten times or more. The CDR3: CSALQGRLQPQHF. The CDR3 DNA follows: TGCAGTGCCCTCCAGGGCAGGCTACAGCCCCAGCATTTT. The chain employs TRBV20-1 and TRBJ1-5; a possible D gene is TRBD1 (5 bases). V was clipped by 6 bases and J by 7 bases, with 16 bases between them. Germline V gives CDR1 DFQATT, CDR2 SNEGSKA (reference sequence). The CDR3 extends over 13 amino acids.

This clonotype has at least ten counts. The chain is built from TRBV27 and TRBJ2-7; tentatively, D is TRBD2 (5 bases). Germline values: CDR1 MNHEY, CDR2 SMNVEV (reference sequence). V lost 2 bases and J 1 base, leaving 9 bases between the germline ends. CDR3 length equals 14 residues. CDR3 sequence: CASSLGGYSYEQYF. In nucleotides, the CDR3 is TGTGCCAGCAGTTTAGGAGGTTATTCCTACGAGCAGTACTTC.

This clonotype was detected ten times or more. This chain links TRBV19 with TRBJ2-5; no clear D. This CDR3 spans 12 amino acids. The V gene lost 5 bases and the J gene lost 4 bases, with 8 bases spanning the gap. Germline loops: CDR1 LNHDA, CDR2 SQIVND (reference sequence). The CDR3 reads CASSPPGETQYF. The DNA for the CDR3 is TGTGCCAGTAGTCCCCCCGGAGAGACCCAGTACTTC.

The table lists this clonotype with many counts. V and J are TRBV7-2 and TRBJ2-6; D gene unclear. The CDR3 spans 14 residues. Trimming removed 2 bases from V and 0 bases from J, with 2 bases in between. Germline V CDR1 and CDR2: SGHTA, FQGNSA. Here the CDR3 DNA reads TGTGCCAGCAGCTTAAACTCTGGGGCCAACGTCCTGACTTTC. Translated: CASSLNSGANVLTF. The full variable domain, its missing parts supplied by reference TRBV7-2 and TRBJ2-6, is GAGVSQSPSNKVTEKGKDVELRCDPISGHTALYWYRQSLGQGLEFLIYFQGNSAPDKSGLPSDRFSAERTGGSVSTLTIQRTQQEDSAVYLCASSLNSGANVLTFGAGSRLTVL.

This clonotype was observed a handful of times. J is TRBJ2-4 and V is TRBV7-2; 7 nucleotides match TRBD1. CDR1 SGHTA and CDR2 FQGNSA come from the germline V gene. This CDR3 is built from 14 residues. The junction had 5 bases not matched to a gene; V was cut back by 5 bases and J by 4 bases. The CDR3 is CASSPPGQKNIQYF. The CDR3, as DNA: TGTGCCAGCAGCCCCCCGGGACAGAAAAACATTCAGTACTTC.

This clonotype was detected many times. The chain combines TRBV29-1 with TRBJ2-5; possibly TRBD1 for D (6 bases). The CDR3 is 13 residues long. Germline V gives CDR1 SQVTM, CDR2 ANQGSEA. V shed 7 bases and J shed 7 bases, with 19 bases lying between them. CDR3 sequence reads: CSAREGRGGTQYF. DNA for the CDR3: TGCAGCGCCCGGGAAGGGAGAGGGGGGACCCAGTACTTC.

The J gene is TRBJ1-1, the V gene TRBV6-4, with D hard to call. V was cut by 5 bases and J by 7 bases, with 20 bases left in between. The CDR3 is made up of 15 amino acids. Germline CDR1 MRHNA, CDR2 SNTAGT. DNA of the CDR3: TGTGCCAGCAGTCCGCAAATCGCCCCCTCCTATGAAGCTTTCTTT. Translation: CASSPQIAPSYEAFF.

This clonotype appeared a few times. This sequence joins TRBV6-2 or TRBV6-3 and TRBJ2-1; D gene unclear. Germline V gene sequence: CDR1 MNHEY, CDR2 SVGEGT. Trimming shortened V by 2 bases and J by 12 bases, and 11 bases separated the two germline ends. There are 12 residues in the CDR3. The CDR3 DNA reads TGTGCCAGCAGTTACCCGCTGGTCGGGCAGTTCTTC. Protein sequence: CASSYPLVGQFF.

This clonotype was counted at least ten times. V is TRBV9 and J is TRBJ2-6; D unclear. Between the trimmed V and J ends, which lost 0 bases and 4 bases, there was a span of 8 bases. CDR3 length: 15 amino acids. The V gene's germline CDR1 is SGDLS and CDR2 YYNGEE. As DNA, the CDR3 is TGTGCCAGCAGCGTAGAAACAGTAGGGGCCAACGTCCTGACTTTC. Encoded protein: CASSVETVGANVLTF. The full variable domain, completed using reference TRBV9 and TRBJ2-6, is DSGVTQTPKHLITATGQRVTLRCSPRSGDLSVYWYQQSLDQGLQFLIQYYNGEERAKGNILERFSAQQFPDLHSELNLSSLELGDSALYFCASSVETVGANVLTFGAGSRLTVL.

This clonotype was observed many times. V gene TRBV5-6 combines with J gene TRBJ2-1, with 7 bases that match TRBD2. The junction had 13 bases not matched to a gene; V was cut back by 0 bases and J by 7 bases. This CDR3 region has 17 residues. Germline CDR1 is SGHDT and CDR2 is YYEEEE. Here the CDR3 reads CASSLALGAGVRNEQFF. For the CDR3, the DNA is TGTGCCAGCAGCTTGGCCTTAGGGGCGGGAGTTAGGAATGAGCAGTTCTTC.

This clonotype was recorded many times. This chain joins TRBV6-1 and TRBJ2-7; D remains unclear. The germline V and J ends were trimmed by 6 bases and 1 base, with 16 bases remaining between them. CDR1 MNHNS and CDR2 SASEGT come from the germline V gene. The CDR3 is 15 amino acids. Here the CDR3 reads CASSPRVLGSYEQYF. The CDR3, as DNA: TGTGCCAGCAGCCCCAGAGTTCTAGGGTCCTACGAGCAGTACTTC.

CDR3 bases: TGCGCCAGCAGCTTACAGGGAAATGAGCAGTTCTTC. Translated: CASSLQGNEQFF. The chain uses TRBV5-1 and TRBJ2-1; D is perhaps TRBD1 (6 bases). The CDR3 consists of 12 residues. V was cut by 2 bases and J by 7 bases, with 7 bases left in between. Germline V gene data show CDR1 as SGHRS and CDR2 as YFSETQ.

The sample holds many counts of this clonotype. The V call is TRBV6-6, the J call TRBJ1-1, with 9 positions matching TRBD1. The J segment lost 4 bases and the V segment lost 6 bases, leaving 6 bases of the junction unmatched. CDR3 size: 14 residues. CDR1 MNHNY and CDR2 SVGAGI come from the germline V gene (reference sequence). CDR3 in amino acids: CASRQGASGTEAFF. Here the CDR3 DNA reads TGTGCCAGCAGACAGGGGGCGAGCGGCACTGAAGCTTTCTTT.

This clonotype was found a few times. DNA of the CDR3: TGTGCCAGCAGCTTGGGAGGGATGGACTATGGCTACACCTTC. Residues: CASSLGGMDYGYTF. The rearrangement uses TRBV7-2 and TRBJ1-2; D remains unclear. Trimming shortened V by 3 bases and J by 3 bases, and 11 bases separated the two germline ends. Germline values: CDR1 SGHTA, CDR2 FQGNSA. The CDR3 extends over 14 amino acids.

The table lists this clonotype with a few counts. This chain connects TRBV9 to TRBJ1-2; D unclear. The V end lost 4 bases, the J end lost 2 bases, and 12 bases lay between the germline ends. The CDR3 sequence is 14 residues long. Germline assignment: CDR1 SGDLS and CDR2 YYNGEE. This chain's CDR3 is CASSRTSSNYGYTF. DNA of the CDR3: TGTGCCAGCAGCCGGACGAGTTCCAACTATGGCTACACCTTC.

This clonotype was found many times. CDR3 nucleotide sequence: TGTGCCAGCAGGGACAGGGGACGTAGCACAGATACGCAGTATTTT. Translation: CASRDRGRSTDTQYF. The chain employs TRBV6-2 or TRBV6-3 and TRBJ2-3; TRBD1 aligns across 9 bases. Germline V gene sequence: CDR1 MNHEY, CDR2 SVGEGT. J lost 0 bases, V lost 6 bases, and 4 bases had no gene match. The CDR3 has 15 residues.

Many counts were recorded for this clonotype. The rearrangement links TRBV29-1 to TRBJ1-2; no definite D call. The CDR3 is made up of 12 amino acids. Germline CDR1 SQVTM, CDR2 ANQGSEA. Trimming stripped 6 bases from V and 2 bases from J, with 10 bases between. The CDR3 spells CSVATDNYGYTF. DNA for the CDR3: TGCAGCGTCGCGACGGACAACTATGGCTACACCTTC.

This clonotype was recorded many times. The chain combines TRBV3-1 with TRBJ2-7, with no clear D. This CDR3 has 12 residues. CDR1 and CDR2 (germline): LGHDT, YNNKEL (reference sequence). V lost 3 bases, J lost 6 bases, and 9 bases lay in between. CDR3 region: CASSQQLREQYF. The CDR3 region has the DNA TGTGCCAGCAGCCAGCAACTGCGCGAGCAGTACTTC.

This clonotype was seen at least ten times. The rearrangement uses TRBV6-4 and TRBJ2-3, with 12 nucleotides matching TRBD2. The CDR3 length is 16 residues. CDR1 is MRHNA and CDR2 is SNTAGT in the germline V gene. After removal of 0 bases from V and 4 bases from J, the junction contained 2 bases not matched to a gene. In nucleotides, the CDR3 is TGTGCCAGCAGTGACTCGCTAGCGGGGGGGCCAGATACGCAGTATTTT. This encodes CASSDSLAGGPDTQYF.

This clonotype was recorded many times. This chain uses TRBV9 with TRBJ1-1, with a weak D call TRBD1 (6 bases). Germline CDR1 reads SGDLS; CDR2 reads YYNGEE. The CDR3 runs to 15 residues. V gave up 4 bases and J gave up 5 bases, with 18 bases separating them. This chain's CDR3 is CASSTHAQGQTEAFF. CDR3 bases: TGTGCCAGCAGCACTCACGCACAGGGTCAAACTGAAGCTTTCTTT. The entire variable domain, with the rest obtained from reference TRBV9 and TRBJ1-1, is as follows: DSGVTQTPKHLITATGQRVTLRCSPRSGDLSVYWYQQSLDQGLQFLIQYYNGEERAKGNILERFSAQQFPDLHSELNLSSLELGDSALYFCASSTHAQGQTEAFFGQGTRLTVV.

At least ten counts were recorded for this clonotype. CDR3: CASSLVLAGGPELFF. In DNA form, the CDR3 reads TGCGCCAGCAGCTTGGTTCTAGCGGGAGGGCCGGAGTTGTTCTTC. The chain joins TRBV5-1 to TRBJ2-1, with TRBD2 matching 12 bases. The CDR3 is 15 amino acids. Germline CDR1 reads SGHRS; CDR2 reads YFSETQ. V shed 0 bases, J shed 15 bases, and the junction held 10 bases outside the gene matches.

This clonotype has ten or more counts. The V gene is TRBV4-3, the J gene TRBJ1-1, with D uncertain. The V gene's germline CDR1 is LGHNA and CDR2 YSLEER. The V end lost 0 bases, the J end lost 2 bases, and 13 bases lay between the germline ends. CDR3 length: 16 amino acids. CDR3 loop: CASSQDSGGVNTEAFF. CDR3 coding DNA: TGCGCCAGCAGCCAAGATAGCGGAGGAGTAAACACTGAAGCTTTCTTT.

This clonotype was seen ten or more times. V is TRBV18 and J is TRBJ1-1; tentatively, D is TRBD1 (5 bases). The CDR3 has 16 amino acids. Trimming pared 3 bases from V and 1 base from J, leaving 15 bases between. Germline V lookup: CDR1 KGHSH, CDR2 LQKENI. The DNA of the CDR3 is TGTGCCAGCTCACCGTCGAGGTTAGGGGCGAACACTGAAGCTTTCTTT. It yields the protein CASSPSRLGANTEAFF.

The sample holds many counts of this clonotype. The chain carries TRBV11-2 and TRBJ2-7; D not resolved. V lost 3 bases and J 3 bases, leaving 9 bases between the germline ends. There are 13 residues in the CDR3. CDR1 is SGHAT and CDR2 is FQNNGV in the germline V gene. The CDR3 here is CASSFVQIYEQYF. The CDR3 bases are TGTGCCAGCAGCTTTGTACAGATCTACGAGCAGTACTTC.

In its sample, this clonotype was seen many times. The rearrangement joins TRBV7-8 to TRBJ2-3, with a possible D match to TRBD1 (7 bases). With 3 bases removed from V and 7 bases from J, the gap between germline ends came to 14 bases. In germline, CDR1 is SGHVS, CDR2 FQNEAQ. The CDR3 spans 14 residues. CDR3 amino acids: CASSLLEGANTQYF. The CDR3 nucleotides read TGTGCCAGCAGCTTGTTGGAGGGGGCAAATACGCAGTATTTT.

This clonotype was seen repeatedly, ten times or more. The chain joins TRBV18 to TRBJ2-3; 7 bases are a match to TRBD1. The CDR3 runs 15 residues. Germline CDR1 and CDR2: KGHSH and LQKENI. V was clipped by 1 base and J by 5 bases; unmatched bases: 6. This CDR3 reads CASSPQGALIDTQYF. In DNA, the CDR3 is TGTGCCAGCTCACCACAGGGGGCGCTGATAGATACGCAGTATTTT.

This clonotype occurred many times. V and J are TRBV27 and TRBJ1-5, with TRBD1 matching over 7 bases. The germline V gene has CDR1 MNHEY and CDR2 SMNVEV (reference sequence). This CDR3 is 16 amino acids long. V gave up 5 bases and J gave up 2 bases; unmatched junction bases: 9. This chain's CDR3 is CASSRNRGGGNQPQHF. As DNA, the CDR3 is TGTGCCAGCAGTAGGAACAGGGGCGGGGGCAATCAGCCCCAGCATTTT.